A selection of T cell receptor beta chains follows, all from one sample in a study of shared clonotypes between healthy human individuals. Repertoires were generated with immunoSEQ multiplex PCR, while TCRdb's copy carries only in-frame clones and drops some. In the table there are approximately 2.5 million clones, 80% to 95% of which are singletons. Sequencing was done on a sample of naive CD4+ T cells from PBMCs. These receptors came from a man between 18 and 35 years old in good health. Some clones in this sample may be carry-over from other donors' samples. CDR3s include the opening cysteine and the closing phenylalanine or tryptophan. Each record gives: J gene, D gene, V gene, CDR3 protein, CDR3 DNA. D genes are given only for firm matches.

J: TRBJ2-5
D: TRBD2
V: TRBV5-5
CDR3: CASSLMAGGGETQYF
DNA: TGTGCCAGCAGCTTGATGGCGGGGGGAGGGGAGACCCAGTACTTC

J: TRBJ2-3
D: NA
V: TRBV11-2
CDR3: CASSGMTARGTDTQYF
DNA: TGTGCCAGCAGCGGGATGACGGCAAGGGGCACAGATACGCAGTATTTT

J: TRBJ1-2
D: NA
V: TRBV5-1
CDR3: CASFEINYGYTF
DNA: TGCGCCAGCTTCGAGATTAACTATGGCTACACCTTC

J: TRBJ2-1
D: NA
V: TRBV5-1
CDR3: CASSPPSDEQFF
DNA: TGCGCCAGCAGCCCCCCCAGCGATGAGCAGTTCTTC

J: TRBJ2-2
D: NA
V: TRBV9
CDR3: CASGRGLSNTGELFF
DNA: TGTGCCAGCGGGCGGGGACTTTCCAACACCGGGGAGCTGTTTTTT

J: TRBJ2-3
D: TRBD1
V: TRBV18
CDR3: CASSQGQGFTDTQYF
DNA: TGTGCCAGCTCACAGGGACAGGGGTTCACAGATACGCAGTATTTT

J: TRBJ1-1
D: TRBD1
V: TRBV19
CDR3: CASSLMTGVPEAFF
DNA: TGTGCCAGTAGCCTAATGACAGGGGTCCCTGAAGCTTTCTTT

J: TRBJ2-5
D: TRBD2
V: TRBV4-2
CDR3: CASSQLGVGGRLGTETQYF
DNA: TGTGCCAGCAGCCAACTTGGGGTCGGGGGGAGGCTGGGCACCGAGACCCAGTACTTC

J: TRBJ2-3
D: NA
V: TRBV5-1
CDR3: CASSLALGGPRTDTQYF
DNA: TGCGCCAGCAGCTTGGCTCTCGGCGGACCACGCACAGATACGCAGTATTTT

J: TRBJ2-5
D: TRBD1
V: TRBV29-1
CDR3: CSVYRGTEKVTQYF
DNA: TGCAGCGTGTACAGGGGAACGGAGAAGGTGACCCAGTACTTC

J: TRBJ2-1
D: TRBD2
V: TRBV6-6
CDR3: CASYLAGVNEQFF
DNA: TGTGCCAGCTACCTAGCGGGGGTTAATGAGCAGTTCTTC

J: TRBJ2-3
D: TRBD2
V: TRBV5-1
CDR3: CASSLGLAGATGDTQYF
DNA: TGCGCCAGCAGCTTGGGACTAGCGGGAGCCACCGGGGATACGCAGTATTTT

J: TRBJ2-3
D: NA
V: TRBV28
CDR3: CASSLMGSEYF
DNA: TGTGCCAGCAGTTTAATGGGGAGCGAGTATTTT

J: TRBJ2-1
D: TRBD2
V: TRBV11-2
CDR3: CASSLGLAGVNEQFF
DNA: TGTGCCAGCAGCTTAGGACTAGCGGGAGTCAATGAGCAGTTCTTC

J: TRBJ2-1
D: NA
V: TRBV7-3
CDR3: CASSLRGDREQFF
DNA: TGTGCCAGCAGCTTAAGGGGGGACCGTGAGCAGTTCTTC

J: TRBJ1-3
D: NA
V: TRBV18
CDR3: CASSPPSRGTGNTIYF
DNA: TGTGCCAGCTCACCACCATCCAGGGGCACGGGAAACACCATATATTTT

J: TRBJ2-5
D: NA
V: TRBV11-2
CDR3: CASSLVGTLFGETQYF
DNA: TGTGCCAGCAGCTTAGTAGGGACCCTATTTGGGGAGACCCAGTACTTC